The rows below give T cell receptor beta chains drawn from one sample of a study of CD8+ T cells in alopecia areata. The data were produced by immunoSEQ multiplex PCR, yet TCRdb's version contains in-frame clones alone and is incomplete. The sample has around 180,000 clones; more than 50% are singletons. The sample was CD4+ T cells sorted from blood, taken at week 24, from a patient treated with tofacitinib. Source of these receptors: a human donor with alopecia areata. Each CDR3 is given with its conserved first and last residue. The D gene is left open where the match is weak. Rows give clone size only sometimes, using once, few, many, or a class for an expanded clone.

size: few; J: TRBJ2-1; D: -; V: TRBV2; DNA: TGTGCCAGCATCGGGCAGGCCGAGCAGTTCTTC; CDR3: CASIGQAEQFF
size: -; J: TRBJ1-6; D: TRBD1; V: TRBV6-6; DNA: TGTGCCAGCAGTTCGGGACAGAATTCACCCCTCCACTTT; CDR3: CASSSGQNSPLHF
size: -; J: TRBJ2-3; D: TRBD2; V: TRBV7-8; DNA: TGTGCCAGCAGCTTAACTCGGGGGGGCCGATCAGATACGCAGTATTTT; CDR3: CASSLTRGGRSDTQYF
size: -; J: TRBJ1-5; D: TRBD1; V: TRBV7-2; DNA: TGTGCCAGCAGCGGACGACAGGGGAACCAGCCCCAGCATTTT; CDR3: CASSGRQGNQPQHF
size: once; J: TRBJ1-2; D: TRBD1; V: TRBV11-1; DNA: TGTGCCAGCAGCTCGAGGACAGGGGGCGAGAATGGCTACACCTTC; CDR3: CASSSRTGGENGYTF
size: few; J: TRBJ2-2; D: -; V: TRBV11-2; DNA: TGTGCCAGCAGCTTAGGGGGAGGCACCGGGGAGCTGTTTTTT; CDR3: CASSLGGGTGELFF
size: -; J: TRBJ2-6; D: -; V: TRBV19; DNA: TGTGCCAGTAGTCCAAGGACGCCCGGAGGCACTGGGGCCAACGTCCTGACTTTC; CDR3: CASSPRTPGGTGANVLTF
size: -; J: TRBJ2-1; D: TRBD2; V: TRBV7-3; DNA: TGTGCCAGCAGTTTAGCGGGGGCTTACAATGAGCAGTTCTTC; CDR3: CASSLAGAYNEQFF
size: -; J: TRBJ2-3; D: -; V: TRBV29-1; DNA: TGCAGCGTTGTACGTCAGGTTCAAGATACGCAGTATTTT; CDR3: CSVVRQVQDTQYF
size: few; J: TRBJ1-1; D: -; V: TRBV29-1; DNA: TGCAGCGTTGAGGTCCCTTACAGGGTGAGAAAGACTGAAGCTTTCTTT; CDR3: CSVEVPYRVRKTEAFF
size: -; J: TRBJ2-7; D: -; V: TRBV5-1; DNA: TGCGCCAGCATGGCGTCTTCGGCTGACTACGAGCAGTACTTC; CDR3: CASMASSADYEQYF
size: -; J: TRBJ2-1; D: -; V: TRBV11-2; DNA: TGTGCCAGCAGCCGCTACAATGAGCAGTTCTTC; CDR3: CASSRYNEQFF
size: -; J: TRBJ1-4; D: -; V: TRBV7-9; DNA: TGTGCCAGCAGCGTACAGGGATCTAATGAAAAACTGTTTTTT; CDR3: CASSVQGSNEKLFF
size: -; J: TRBJ2-7; D: TRBD1; V: TRBV30; DNA: TGTGCCTGGGGACTCCCAGGGGGTATGTACTTC; CDR3: CAWGLPGGMYF
size: few; J: TRBJ1-2; D: TRBD1; V: TRBV30; DNA: TGTGCCTGGGACAGGGCGAACGTCTATGGCTACACCTTC; CDR3: CAWDRANVYGYTF
size: -; J: TRBJ1-6; D: -; V: TRBV6-1; DNA: TGTGCCAGCAGTCTATCCGGGACGTTGGATTCACCCCTCCACTTT; CDR3: CASSLSGTLDSPLHF
size: -; J: TRBJ1-1; D: -; V: TRBV28; DNA: TGTGCCAGCAGTCCTCGTGAGGGGTTCTTGACTGAAGCTTTCTTT; CDR3: CASSPREGFLTEAFF
size: -; J: TRBJ1-2; D: -; V: TRBV6-5; DNA: TGTGCCAGCTCATCCTGGTATGGCTACACCTTC; CDR3: CASSSWYGYTF
size: -; J: TRBJ1-2; D: -; V: TRBV11-2; DNA: TGTGCCAGCAGCTTAGATCCTAGCTATGGCTACACCTTC; CDR3: CASSLDPSYGYTF
size: -; J: TRBJ1-6; D: -; V: TRBV9; DNA: TGTGCCAGCAGCGCCGACAGCGGGGGTACACCCCTCCACTTT; CDR3: CASSADSGGTPLHF
size: -; J: TRBJ1-1; D: TRBD1; V: TRBV4-3; DNA: TGCGCCAGCAGCCAAGGTGACAGGGAGGACACTGAAGCTTTCTTT; CDR3: CASSQGDREDTEAFF
size: -; J: TRBJ2-3; D: -; V: TRBV11-2; DNA: TGTGCCAGCGACTTAGGGGGAGGGGCAGATACGCAGTATTTT; CDR3: CASDLGGGADTQYF
size: few; J: TRBJ2-2; D: TRBD1; V: TRBV29-1; DNA: TGCAGCGTTGCGGGACAGGGGGGCACCGGGGAGCTGTTTTTT; CDR3: CSVAGQGGTGELFF
size: once; J: TRBJ2-4; D: -; V: TRBV27; DNA: TGTGCCAGCAGTTCCACCCAGGGCATTCAGTACTTC; CDR3: CASSSTQGIQYF
size: -; J: TRBJ2-3; D: -; V: TRBV29-1; DNA: TGCAGCACCGCGGCCAGCGGAGGGGGGGATACGCAGTATTTT; CDR3: CSTAASGGGDTQYF
size: few; J: TRBJ2-2; D: -; V: TRBV14; DNA: TGTGCCAGCAGCAGCGCCGGGGAGCTGTTTTTT; CDR3: CASSSAGELFF
size: few; J: TRBJ2-3; D: -; V: TRBV6-6; DNA: TGTGCCAGCAGTTACTCGGACTCACCAACGCAGTATTTT; CDR3: CASSYSDSPTQYF
size: few; J: TRBJ2-6; D: -; V: TRBV19; DNA: TGTGCCAGTAGGATCGAGTCTGGGGCCAACGTCCTGACTTTC; CDR3: CASRIESGANVLTF
size: -; J: TRBJ1-1; D: -; V: TRBV29-1; DNA: TGCAGCGTTGTCAGGCAGCACACTGAAGCTTTCTTT; CDR3: CSVVRQHTEAFF
size: -; J: TRBJ1-1; D: TRBD1; V: TRBV29-1; DNA: TGCAGCGTATGGGACAGGGGCGGGTACACTGAAGCTTTCTTT; CDR3: CSVWDRGGYTEAFF
size: -; J: TRBJ1-2; D: -; V: TRBV5-6; DNA: TGTGCCAGCAGCCGCCGGGACATCGGTAACTATGGCTACACCTTC; CDR3: CASSRRDIGNYGYTF
size: -; J: TRBJ2-7; D: -; V: TRBV15; DNA: TGTGCCACCAGCAGCCAGGGGTACGTGGACGAGCAGTACTTC; CDR3: CATSSQGYVDEQYF
size: -; J: TRBJ1-6; D: TRBD1; V: TRBV4-3; DNA: TGCGCCAGCAGCCAAGATTCCGACAGGGTCATTTCACCCCTCCACTTT; CDR3: CASSQDSDRVISPLHF
size: -; J: TRBJ1-6; D: -; V: TRBV30; DNA: TGTGCCTGGAGTGTACAGGTCGGGAATTCACCCCTCCACTTT; CDR3: CAWSVQVGNSPLHF
size: -; J: TRBJ1-2; D: TRBD1; V: TRBV6-1; DNA: TGTGCCAGCAGTGAAGCAGGGACAGGGGTTGGCTACACCTTC; CDR3: CASSEAGTGVGYTF
size: -; J: TRBJ1-1; D: TRBD1; V: TRBV5-4; DNA: TGTGCCAGCAGCCCGTCCCGGGACAGGGCCCTGAACACTGAAGCTTTCTTT; CDR3: CASSPSRDRALNTEAFF